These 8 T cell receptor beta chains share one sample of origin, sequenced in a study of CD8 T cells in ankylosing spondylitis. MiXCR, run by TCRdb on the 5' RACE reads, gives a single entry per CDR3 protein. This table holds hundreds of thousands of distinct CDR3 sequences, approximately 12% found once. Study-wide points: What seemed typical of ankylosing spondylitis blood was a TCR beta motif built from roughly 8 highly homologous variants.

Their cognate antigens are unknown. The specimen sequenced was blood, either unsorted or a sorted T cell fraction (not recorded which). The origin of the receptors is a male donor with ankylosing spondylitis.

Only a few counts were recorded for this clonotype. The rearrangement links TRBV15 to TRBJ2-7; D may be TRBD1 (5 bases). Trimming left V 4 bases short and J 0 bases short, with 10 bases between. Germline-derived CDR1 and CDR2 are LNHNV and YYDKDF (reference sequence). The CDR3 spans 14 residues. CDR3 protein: CATSIGDSSYEQYF. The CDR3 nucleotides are TGTGCCACCAGCATAGGAGACAGCTCCTACGAGCAGTACTTC.

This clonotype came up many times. The CDR3 loop reads CSVEDPKTKYQETQYF. CDR3 nucleotides: TGCAGCGTTGAAGATCCCAAGACTAAGTACCAAGAGACCCAGTACTTC. The chain couples TRBV29-1 to TRBJ2-5, with a tentative D call TRBD2 (5 bases). The V and J ends lost 0 bases and 0 bases respectively, with 14 bases between them. Per germline, CDR1 SQVTM and CDR2 ANQGSEA. The CDR3 runs to 16 residues.

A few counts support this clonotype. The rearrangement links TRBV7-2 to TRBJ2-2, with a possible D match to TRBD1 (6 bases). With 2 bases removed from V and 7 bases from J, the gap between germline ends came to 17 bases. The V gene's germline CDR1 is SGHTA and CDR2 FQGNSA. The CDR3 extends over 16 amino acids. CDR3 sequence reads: CASSLTGQKVVGELFF. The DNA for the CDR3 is TGTGCCAGCAGCTTAACTGGACAGAAAGTCGTCGGGGAGCTGTTTTTT.

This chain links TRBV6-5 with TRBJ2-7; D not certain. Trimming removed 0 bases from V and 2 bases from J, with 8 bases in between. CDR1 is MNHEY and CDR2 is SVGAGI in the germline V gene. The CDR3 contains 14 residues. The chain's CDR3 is CASSYSGKAYEQYF. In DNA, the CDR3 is TGTGCCAGCAGTTACTCAGGGAAAGCCTACGAGCAGTACTTC.

CDR3 nucleotide sequence: TGTGCCAGCAGTGGGATGAACTACGAGCAGTACTTC. It yields the protein CASSGMNYEQYF. The chain carries TRBV2 and TRBJ2-7; D not certain. The CDR3 contains 12 residues. Germline V lookup: CDR1 SNHLY, CDR2 FYNNEI. V was pared by 4 bases and J by 3 bases, with 7 bases between.

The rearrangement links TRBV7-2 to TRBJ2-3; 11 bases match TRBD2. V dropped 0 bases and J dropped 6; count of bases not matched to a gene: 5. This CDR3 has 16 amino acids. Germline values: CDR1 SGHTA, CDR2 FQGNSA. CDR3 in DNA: TGTGCCAGCAGCTTAGCTTCTAGCGGGGGGCCGGATACGCAGTATTTT. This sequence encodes CASSLASSGGPDTQYF.

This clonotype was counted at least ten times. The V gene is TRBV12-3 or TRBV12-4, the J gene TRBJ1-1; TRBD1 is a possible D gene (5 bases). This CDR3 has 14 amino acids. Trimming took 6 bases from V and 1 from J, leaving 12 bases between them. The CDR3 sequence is CASSFQGGNTEAFF. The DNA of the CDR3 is TGTGCCAGCAGCTTCCAGGGAGGGAACACTGAAGCTTTCTTT.

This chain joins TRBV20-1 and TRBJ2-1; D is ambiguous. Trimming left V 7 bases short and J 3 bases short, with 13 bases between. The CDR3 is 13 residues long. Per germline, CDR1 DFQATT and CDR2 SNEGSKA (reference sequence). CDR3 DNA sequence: TGCAGTGTGAGTAGCAGAGGCTACAATGAGCAGTTCTTC. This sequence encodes CSVSSRGYNEQFF.